Described below is a single TCR beta chain sequence and its context. Germline-derived CDR1 and CDR2 are SGHDT and YYEEEE. J was trimmed by 4 bases and V by 4 bases; bases with no gene match: 7. CDR3 length: 14 amino acids. The data derive from a study of OX40 agonist ivuxolimab in advanced cancers. Looking at the study overall: Eligibility admitted prior anti-PD-1, anti-PD-L1 or anti-CTLA-4 therapy; about 39% had some.

Profiled with immunoSEQ multiplex PCR; TCRdb holds only in-frame clones, not every one. The profile shows about 77,000 clones, 81% of them singletons. The clonotype comes from an adult with an advanced solid tumor such as melanoma, head and neck, liver or kidney cancer. The starting material was CD4+ or CD8+ T cells sorted from blood, obtained in a trial of the OX40 agonist ivuxolimab. V is TRBV5-6 and J is TRBJ1-1; 7 bases align to TRBD1. The CDR3 coding sequence is TGTGCCAGCAGCGTCGGGCCAGGGGGCACTGAAGCTTTCTTT. Translated, it gives CASSVGPGGTEAFF. The full variable domain, with the rest looked up from reference TRBV5-6 and TRBJ1-1, is DAGVTQSPTHLIKTRGQQVTLRCSPKSGHDTVSWYQQALGQGPQFIFQYYEEEERQRGNFPDRFSGHQFPNYSSELNVNALLLGDSALYLCASSVGPGGTEAFFGQGTRLTVV.